The rows below give T cell receptor beta chains drawn from one sample of a study of blood T cells in healthy people across ages. TCRdb passed the 5' RACE reads through MiXCR, listing each CDR3 protein once. This table has hundreds of thousands of distinct CDR3 sequences, around 24% appearing once. The same data also contributed to another study, on T cells of mothers and their children.

The sequenced sample was blood. The receptors here all came from a boy aged 10-17 years in good health. Each CDR3 is given with its conserved first and last residue. D genes are given only for firm matches. Part of the rows lack a size; the others show once, few, many or a class for expanded clones.

D	V	J	size	CDR3	DNA
.	TRBV30	TRBJ1-2	.	CAWSLPGIPPNYGYTF	TGTGCCTGGAGTCTCCCCGGGATTCCACCTAACTATGGCTACACCTTC
.	TRBV6-5	TRBJ2-1	.	CASSYGGRLNEQFF	TGTGCCAGCAGTTACGGAGGACGGCTCAATGAGCAGTTCTTC
.	TRBV18	TRBJ2-4	.	CASSPGLAGPLAKNIQYF	TGTGCCAGCTCACCTGGGTTGGCAGGGCCCTTAGCCAAAAACATTCAGTACTTC
.	TRBV5-1	TRBJ1-1	.	CASSMQSLNTEAFF	TGCGCCAGCAGCATGCAATCCTTGAACACTGAAGCTTTCTTT
TRBD1	TRBV6-6	TRBJ2-7	.	CASSYGQGVYYEQYF	TGTGCCAGCAGTTACGGACAGGGGGTCTACTATGAGCAGTACTTC
.	TRBV30	TRBJ1-1	few	CAWSGREETEAFF	TGTGCCTGGAGTGGCAGGGAAGAAACTGAAGCTTTCTTT
.	TRBV7-2	TRBJ2-7	.	CASSLLREQYF	TGTGCCAGCAGCTTGCTACGCGAGCAGTACTTC
.	TRBV28	TRBJ1-2	.	CASSSYGTGGNYGYTF	TGTGCCAGCAGCTCCTATGGGACGGGGGGTAACTATGGCTACACCTTC
.	TRBV2	TRBJ2-7	few	CASRVYEQYF	TGTGCCAGCAGGGTCTACGAGCAGTACTTC
.	TRBV3-1	TRBJ2-4	.	CASSPIGLYSIQYF	TGTGCCAGCAGCCCCATCGGACTCTATAGCATTCAGTACTTC
TRBD2	TRBV6-6	TRBJ2-7	.	CASSSLAGGLGGEQYF	TGTGCCAGCAGTTCACTAGCGGGGGGGCTCGGTGGCGAGCAGTACTTC